This T cell receptor beta chain emerged from a study of blood T cell repertoires in COVID-19. Using immunoSEQ multiplex PCR, the repertoire was profiled, and TCRdb retains in-frame clones only, with some absent. The sample includes roughly 430,000 clones, 88% of them seen just once. The CDR3 is 15 amino acids. The V and J ends lost 5 bases and 4 bases respectively, with 17 bases between them. Germline CDR1 SSHAT, CDR2 FNYEAQ (reference sequence). Sequenced input: PBMCs or T cells enriched from blood (not recorded which). The chain has TRBV7-7 and TRBJ2-5, with D tentatively TRBD2 (7 bases). The sequence derives from a woman aged 40 to 55 with acute COVID-19. The CDR3 here is CASSPLRGGLETQYF. CDR3 DNA sequence: TGTGCCAGCAGCCCCCTGAGGGGGGGCCTAGAGACCCAGTACTTC.